This TCR beta chain appears in the sequencing data of a study of cytomegalovirus exposure and HLA in healthy donors. Findings and caveats of the study: There were a few CMV-associated chains whose specificity for CMV antigens was confirmed in vitro.

Comment on this clone: Its antigen is still unknown.

Germline loops: CDR1 GTSNPN, CDR2 SVGIG (reference sequence). CDR3 length: 12 residues. Deletions cut 5 bases from V and 5 bases from J, with 12 bases between. In the PCR, 60 Vbeta and 13 Jbeta primers were used. Assay: immunoSEQ multiplex PCR; the TCRdb copy retains only in-frame clones and omits some. The table includes about 43,000 clones, 51% detected once. J is TRBJ2-5 and V is TRBV30; D might be TRBD1 (6 bases). Sequenced material: PBMCs. The TCR originated in a man aged 55 to 70 in good health and CMV-seronegative. CDR3 DNA: TGTGCCTGGGGAATCACAGGGGAGACCCAGTACTTC. It encodes CAWGITGETQYF.